Listed below are T cell receptor beta chains from one sample, sequenced in a study of blood T cell repertoires in COVID-19. The repertoire was sequenced with immunoSEQ multiplex PCR; TCRdb's copy has only in-frame clones and lacks some. The data hold around 190,000 clones, with roughly 87% observed a single time. The sequencing sample was made of PBMCs or T cells enriched from blood (not recorded which). The receptors shown here come from a man aged 18 to 35 with acute COVID-19. Each CDR3 is given with its conserved first and last residue. The D gene is left open where the match is weak. Rows may omit the clone size; those that give it use once, few, many or a size class.

D gene: TRBD1; J gene: TRBJ1-2; V gene: TRBV7-9; clone size: NA; CDR3 DNA: TGTGCCAGCAGCTCTACAGGGGGCGCTTATGGCTACACCTTC; CDR3 protein: CASSSTGGAYGYTF
D gene: NA; J gene: TRBJ2-2; V gene: TRBV19; clone size: NA; CDR3 DNA: TGTGCCAGTAGTATTCCCCCTCAGGGTGTGAAATCGGCCGGGGAGCTGTTTTTT; CDR3 protein: CASSIPPQGVKSAGELFF
D gene: TRBD1; J gene: TRBJ2-4; V gene: TRBV28; clone size: NA; CDR3 DNA: TGTGCCAGCATGGGACAGGGGGAAAACATTCAGTACTTC; CDR3 protein: CASMGQGENIQYF
D gene: TRBD2; J gene: TRBJ2-1; V gene: TRBV11-3; clone size: NA; CDR3 DNA: TGTGCCAGCAGCCCAGAAGCTAGCGGAAGTTACAATGAGCAGTTCTTC; CDR3 protein: CASSPEASGSYNEQFF
D gene: TRBD1; J gene: TRBJ1-1; V gene: TRBV10-3; clone size: once; CDR3 DNA: TGTGCCACCGCAAGGACAGGGATGAACACTGAAGCTTTCTTT; CDR3 protein: CATARTGMNTEAFF
D gene: TRBD1; J gene: TRBJ1-5; V gene: TRBV7-9; clone size: few; CDR3 DNA: TGTGCCAGCAGCTCAGTGACAGGGGTTCAGCCCCAGCATTTT; CDR3 protein: CASSSVTGVQPQHF
D gene: TRBD2; J gene: TRBJ2-3; V gene: TRBV7-3; clone size: NA; CDR3 DNA: TGTGCCAGCAGCTTCGGGTCGGCGGGAGTAGCAGATACGCAGTATTTT; CDR3 protein: CASSFGSAGVADTQYF
D gene: TRBD2; J gene: TRBJ2-1; V gene: TRBV19; clone size: once; CDR3 DNA: TGTGCCAGTAGTATAGAAGGCATACGGGAGGGCCTCCGTAATGAGCAGTTCTTC; CDR3 protein: CASSIEGIREGLRNEQFF
D gene: NA; J gene: TRBJ1-3; V gene: TRBV5-1; clone size: NA; CDR3 DNA: TGCGCCAGCAGCTTGGCCGGGTTAGTTGATCCTGGAAACACCATATATTTT; CDR3 protein: CASSLAGLVDPGNTIYF
D gene: NA; J gene: TRBJ2-7; V gene: TRBV19; clone size: NA; CDR3 DNA: TGTGCCAGTAGTATAGACAGCGGCTCCCCCTCCTACGAGCAGTACTTC; CDR3 protein: CASSIDSGSPSYEQYF
D gene: NA; J gene: TRBJ2-1; V gene: TRBV5-4; clone size: once; CDR3 DNA: TGTGCCAGCAGCTTGGGTGACTATCAGCAGTTCTTC; CDR3 protein: CASSLGDYQQFF
D gene: TRBD2; J gene: TRBJ2-5; V gene: TRBV11-2; clone size: NA; CDR3 DNA: TGTGCCAGCAGCACCTTAGCGGGAGGTCGCGAAGAGACCCAGTACTTC; CDR3 protein: CASSTLAGGREETQYF
D gene: NA; J gene: TRBJ1-5; V gene: TRBV19; clone size: once; CDR3 DNA: TGTGCCAGTACCCCAGGAGGGGCAGAGAGCAATCAGCCCCAGCATTTT; CDR3 protein: CASTPGGAESNQPQHF
D gene: NA; J gene: TRBJ2-1; V gene: TRBV3-1/TRBV3-2; clone size: NA; CDR3 DNA: TGTGCCAGCAGCTCCTCCTTTACCGGTGAGCAGTTCTTC; CDR3 protein: CASSSSFTGEQFF
D gene: NA; J gene: TRBJ1-5; V gene: TRBV30; clone size: NA; CDR3 DNA: TGTGCTCTCGGGGGGGTAGGGCAGCCCCAGCATTTT; CDR3 protein: CALGGVGQPQHF
D gene: NA; J gene: TRBJ2-1; V gene: TRBV18; clone size: NA; CDR3 DNA: TGTGCCAGCTCACCACCGGGGACTCACCCTGTCTTTGAGCAGTTCTTC; CDR3 protein: CASSPPGTHPVFEQFF
D gene: NA; J gene: TRBJ2-1; V gene: TRBV10-3; clone size: NA; CDR3 DNA: TGTGCCATCAGTGAGAGGCCGGGGGACCCTGATGAGCAGTTCTTC; CDR3 protein: CAISERPGDPDEQFF
D gene: NA; J gene: TRBJ2-5; V gene: TRBV28; clone size: NA; CDR3 DNA: TGTGCCAGCAGGTCGGTGGAGACCCAGTACTTC; CDR3 protein: CASRSVETQYF
D gene: TRBD2; J gene: TRBJ2-3; V gene: TRBV6-4; clone size: NA; CDR3 DNA: TGTGCCAGCAGTGCCGGGAGGGCCACAGATACGCAGTATTTT; CDR3 protein: CASSAGRATDTQYF
D gene: TRBD1; J gene: TRBJ1-1; V gene: TRBV27; clone size: NA; CDR3 DNA: TGTGCCAGCAGTTTGGTACAGGGGGTGAACACTGAAGCTTTCTTT; CDR3 protein: CASSLVQGVNTEAFF
D gene: NA; J gene: TRBJ1-1; V gene: TRBV27; clone size: NA; CDR3 DNA: TGTGCCACCAGACGGGGACAAATCGACACTGAAGCTTTCTTT; CDR3 protein: CATRRGQIDTEAFF
D gene: TRBD2; J gene: TRBJ2-1; V gene: TRBV28; clone size: NA; CDR3 DNA: TGTGCCAGCAGCTCGACTAGCGGGAGTTACAATGAGCAGTTCTTC; CDR3 protein: CASSSTSGSYNEQFF
D gene: NA; J gene: TRBJ2-3; V gene: TRBV6-4; clone size: NA; CDR3 DNA: TGTGCCAGCGGGGCTATAGGCACAGATACGCAGTATTTT; CDR3 protein: CASGAIGTDTQYF
D gene: NA; J gene: TRBJ1-4; V gene: TRBV28; clone size: NA; CDR3 DNA: TGTGCCAGCAGATCAGTTGGGCAGGAAAAACTGTTTTTT; CDR3 protein: CASRSVGQEKLFF
D gene: TRBD2; J gene: TRBJ2-1; V gene: TRBV28; clone size: NA; CDR3 DNA: TGTGCCAGCAGTTTATACCGCGGGAGCTCCTACAATGAGCAGTTCTTC; CDR3 protein: CASSLYRGSSYNEQFF
D gene: NA; J gene: TRBJ2-5; V gene: TRBV28; clone size: NA; CDR3 DNA: TGTGCCAGCAGTTTCTCTTGGGGGGTAGTACCGGGAGAGACCCAGTACTTC; CDR3 protein: CASSFSWGVVPGETQYF
D gene: NA; J gene: TRBJ1-4; V gene: TRBV23-1; clone size: once; CDR3 DNA: TGCGCCAGCAGGGAACAGGTTAAGGACTATGCAACTAATGAAAAACTGTTTTTT; CDR3 protein: CASREQVKDYATNEKLFF
D gene: NA; J gene: TRBJ2-3; V gene: TRBV2; clone size: NA; CDR3 DNA: TGTGCCAGCAAACAAGTACCCCACACAGATACGCAGTATTTT; CDR3 protein: CASKQVPHTDTQYF
D gene: NA; J gene: TRBJ1-2; V gene: TRBV30; clone size: few; CDR3 DNA: TGTGCCTGGAGTGTAGGGGCAGGGGTAGGCGGCTACACCTTC; CDR3 protein: CAWSVGAGVGGYTF
D gene: NA; J gene: TRBJ1-5; V gene: TRBV4-1; clone size: NA; CDR3 DNA: TGCGCCAGCAGCCATACTGACACAGGTACCTCAAATCAGCCCCAGCATTTT; CDR3 protein: CASSHTDTGTSNQPQHF
D gene: NA; J gene: TRBJ2-7; V gene: TRBV7-3; clone size: NA; CDR3 DNA: TGTGCCAGCAGCCCGACAGGATTAAATCCCTACGAGCAGTACTTC; CDR3 protein: CASSPTGLNPYEQYF
D gene: NA; J gene: TRBJ1-2; V gene: TRBV28; clone size: NA; CDR3 DNA: TGTGCCAGCAGGAATCGGGACTACAATGGCTACACCTTC; CDR3 protein: CASRNRDYNGYTF
D gene: NA; J gene: TRBJ2-2; V gene: TRBV15; clone size: NA; CDR3 DNA: TGTGCCACCAGCAGAGACTTGGGGGGCGGGGAGCTGTTTTTT; CDR3 protein: CATSRDLGGGELFF
D gene: TRBD1; J gene: TRBJ2-5; V gene: TRBV11-3; clone size: NA; CDR3 DNA: TGTGCCAGCAGCTCGATGACAGGGGAGACCCAGTACTTC; CDR3 protein: CASSSMTGETQYF
D gene: TRBD2; J gene: TRBJ2-7; V gene: TRBV29-1; clone size: NA; CDR3 DNA: TGCAGCGTTGTGGCTAGCGGGGGTCCCTACGAGCAGTACTTC; CDR3 protein: CSVVASGGPYEQYF
D gene: TRBD1; J gene: TRBJ1-6; V gene: TRBV27; clone size: NA; CDR3 DNA: TGTGCCAGCAGTTCTGCCCGGACAGGGGGCGATTCACCCCTCCACTTT; CDR3 protein: CASSSARTGGDSPLHF
D gene: TRBD1; J gene: TRBJ1-6; V gene: TRBV4-1; clone size: once; CDR3 DNA: TGCGCCAGCAGCCAAACTGACAGGGGAAGCTCCTATAATTCACCCCTCCACTTT; CDR3 protein: CASSQTDRGSSYNSPLHF
D gene: TRBD2; J gene: TRBJ2-2; V gene: TRBV28; clone size: NA; CDR3 DNA: TGTGCCAGCAGTCCCCCCGCGGGAGCTTTGAACACCGGGGAGCTGTTTTTT; CDR3 protein: CASSPPAGALNTGELFF
D gene: NA; J gene: TRBJ2-5; V gene: TRBV19; clone size: once; CDR3 DNA: TGTGCCAGTTCCAGGGGAGAGACCCAGTACTTC; CDR3 protein: CASSRGETQYF
D gene: TRBD2; J gene: TRBJ2-4; V gene: TRBV19; clone size: once; CDR3 DNA: TGTGCCAGTAGCGACGGGGGGGCAGGCTGGAACATTCAGTACTTC; CDR3 protein: CASSDGGAGWNIQYF
D gene: TRBD2; J gene: TRBJ2-3; V gene: TRBV7-2; clone size: once; CDR3 DNA: TGTGCCAGCAGCCTAGGAGCGGGAGTAAGAGGGGATACGCAGTATTTT; CDR3 protein: CASSLGAGVRGDTQYF
D gene: NA; J gene: TRBJ2-1; V gene: TRBV5-6; clone size: NA; CDR3 DNA: TGTGCCAGCAGCTTGGCGACTACGGAAAGGAATGAGCAGTTCTTC; CDR3 protein: CASSLATTERNEQFF
D gene: NA; J gene: TRBJ2-7; V gene: TRBV11-2; clone size: NA; CDR3 DNA: TGTGCCAGCAGCTTCCTACCCTACGAGCAGTACTTC; CDR3 protein: CASSFLPYEQYF
D gene: TRBD2; J gene: TRBJ2-1; V gene: TRBV5-1; clone size: NA; CDR3 DNA: TGCGCCAGCAGCTGGACTAGCGGAAGCTCCTACAATGAGCAGTTCTTC; CDR3 protein: CASSWTSGSSYNEQFF
D gene: NA; J gene: TRBJ2-7; V gene: TRBV14; clone size: NA; CDR3 DNA: TGTGCCAGCAGCCAAGGAGGCAGGGGCTTAGCCCTTTCCTACGAGCAGTACTTC; CDR3 protein: CASSQGGRGLALSYEQYF
D gene: NA; J gene: TRBJ2-1; V gene: TRBV7-2; clone size: once; CDR3 DNA: TGTGCCAGCAGCTTATGGACAGTTTCCTACAATGAGCAGTTCTTC; CDR3 protein: CASSLWTVSYNEQFF
D gene: TRBD1; J gene: TRBJ2-1; V gene: TRBV4-2; clone size: NA; CDR3 DNA: TGTGCCAGCAGCCCGGGACAGGGGGCAAATGAGCAGTTCTTC; CDR3 protein: CASSPGQGANEQFF
D gene: NA; J gene: TRBJ1-2; V gene: TRBV9; clone size: NA; CDR3 DNA: TGTGCCAGCAGTGGACAGACGGGCTACACCTTC; CDR3 protein: CASSGQTGYTF
D gene: NA; J gene: TRBJ1-2; V gene: TRBV29-1; clone size: NA; CDR3 DNA: TGCAGCGTTGAAGATCGGAAAAGGGGGGGACTCTATGGCTACACCTTC; CDR3 protein: CSVEDRKRGGLYGYTF
D gene: NA; J gene: TRBJ1-4; V gene: TRBV19; clone size: NA; CDR3 DNA: TGTGCCATCAAAGGAGAAACTAATGAAAAACTGTTTTTT; CDR3 protein: CAIKGETNEKLFF
D gene: TRBD2; J gene: TRBJ2-2; V gene: TRBV5-1; clone size: NA; CDR3 DNA: TGCGCCAGCAGCTTAACACTAGCGGGAGACGCGAACACCGGGGAGCTGTTTTTT; CDR3 protein: CASSLTLAGDANTGELFF
D gene: NA; J gene: TRBJ1-1; V gene: TRBV2; clone size: once; CDR3 DNA: TGTGCCAGCAGTGAACGGACGGGGAGGAACACTGAAGCTTTCTTT; CDR3 protein: CASSERTGRNTEAFF
D gene: NA; J gene: TRBJ1-3; V gene: TRBV28; clone size: few; CDR3 DNA: TGTGCCAGCAGACTACAGGGCGATTACTCTGGAAACACCATATATTTT; CDR3 protein: CASRLQGDYSGNTIYF
D gene: TRBD2; J gene: TRBJ2-7; V gene: TRBV13; clone size: NA; CDR3 DNA: TGTGCCAGCAGCTCGAGAGCGGGGCACTACGAGCAGTACTTC; CDR3 protein: CASSSRAGHYEQYF
D gene: TRBD1; J gene: TRBJ1-2; V gene: TRBV7-3; clone size: NA; CDR3 DNA: TGTGCCAGCAGCCTGGGACAGGGGGATGGCTACACCTTC; CDR3 protein: CASSLGQGDGYTF
D gene: TRBD2; J gene: TRBJ2-1; V gene: TRBV28; clone size: NA; CDR3 DNA: TGTGCCAGCAGCAAGGACGTTCGGACCCCCTGGCCTAGCGGGACCTTAGGGACTTACAATGAGCAGTTCTTC; CDR3 protein: CASSKDVRTPWPSGTLGTYNEQFF
D gene: TRBD2; J gene: TRBJ2-2; V gene: TRBV5-1; clone size: NA; CDR3 DNA: TGCGCCAGCAGCTTGGTTGCAACCGGGACTACCGGGAACACCGGGGAGCTGTTTTTT; CDR3 protein: CASSLVATGTTGNTGELFF
D gene: NA; J gene: TRBJ2-1; V gene: TRBV7-3; clone size: NA; CDR3 DNA: TGTGCCAGCAGCTTACTCCGCGGGGATGAGCAGTTCTTC; CDR3 protein: CASSLLRGDEQFF
D gene: TRBD2; J gene: TRBJ2-7; V gene: TRBV6-6; clone size: NA; CDR3 DNA: TGTGCCAGCAGTGCCCCGGGACTAGCGGACCCCTACGAGCAGTACTTC; CDR3 protein: CASSAPGLADPYEQYF
D gene: NA; J gene: TRBJ2-5; V gene: TRBV4-3; clone size: NA; CDR3 DNA: TGCGCCAGCAGCCAAGCCAGGGACTGGGGGGAGACCCAGTACTTC; CDR3 protein: CASSQARDWGETQYF